The 6 T cell receptor beta chains reported below all come from one sample, sequenced in a study of robustness of blood B and T cell sequencing. cDNA was made with a 5' template-switch oligo adding a universal priming site. Every cDNA molecule received a random 12-nucleotide UMI from the template-switch oligo. TCRdb re-analysed the PCR reads in MiXCR, keeping a single row per CDR3 protein. The table lists about 4,000 distinct CDR3 sequences, 56% of them singletons, with about 29% in the top ten. Instead of genomic DNA, mRNA was used to measure TCR beta repertoires. The sequencing sample was made of peripheral blood. The receptor source for this set is a human donor in good health.

The chain recombines TRBV10-3 with TRBJ2-2, with 11 nucleotides matching TRBD2. With 8 bases clipped from V and 7 bases from J, the junction kept 12 bases outside the gene matches. This CDR3 has 16 residues. Looked up from germline, CDR1 is ENHRY and CDR2 is SYGVKD. The CDR3 DNA is TGTGCCATCTCCCCCGCGGGGCTAGCGGGGGGCGGGGAGCTGTTTTTT. Its protein is CAISPAGLAGGGELFF.

V gene TRBV7-7 combines with J gene TRBJ1-3; 7 bases line up with TRBD1. The CDR3 totals 12 residues. Germline CDR1 and CDR2: SSHAT and FNYEAQ (reference sequence). The J segment lost 9 bases and the V segment lost 6 bases, leaving 5 bases of the junction unmatched. CDR3 in DNA: TGTGCCAGCAGAGGGGACAGCGGCACCATATATTTT. It yields the protein CASRGDSGTIYF.

This clonotype has more than one count but fewer than ten. The chain combines TRBV7-8 with TRBJ2-7; D is unclear. Germline V gene data show CDR1 as SGHVS and CDR2 as FQNEAQ. Trimming removed 4 bases from V and 4 bases from J, with 14 bases in between. The CDR3 extends over 14 amino acids. The CDR3 bases are TGTGCCAGCAGCTCCCCATCTACCCGGTACGAGCAGTACTTC. Protein product: CASSSPSTRYEQYF. Full variable domain (outside the CDR3, taken from reference TRBV7-8 and TRBJ2-7): GAGVSQSPRYKVAKRGQDVALRCDPISGHVSLFWYQQALGQGPEFLTYFQNEAQLDKSGLPSDRFFAERPEGSVSTLKIQRTQQEDSAVYLCASSSPSTRYEQYFGPGTRLTVT.

This rearrangement joins TRBV15 to TRBJ1-6; D gene ambiguous. Germline CDR1 and CDR2: LNHNV and YYDKDF (reference sequence). Trimming removed 2 bases at V and 8 bases at J, with 7 bases between. This CDR3 contains 13 residues. This chain's CDR3 is CATSRQLDSPLHF. CDR3 DNA sequence: TGTGCCACCAGCAGACAGTTAGATTCACCCCTCCACTTT.

The chain is built from TRBV11-2 and TRBJ2-1; 9 nucleotides agree with TRBD2. Germline V CDR1 and CDR2: SGHAT, FQNNGV. CDR3 length: 16 amino acids. The V gene end was trimmed by 3 bases and the J gene end by 0 bases; junction bases not matched to a gene: 3. Here the CDR3 reads CASSFVAGASYNEQFF. The CDR3 nucleotides read TGTGCCAGCAGCTTTGTAGCGGGGGCCTCCTACAATGAGCAGTTCTTC.

The chain joins TRBV6-6 to TRBJ2-3; D gene unclear. Germline CDR1 MNHNY, CDR2 SVGAGI (reference sequence). V lost 2 bases, J lost 6 bases, and 6 bases lay in between. The CDR3 has 12 residues. CDR3 coding DNA: TGTGCCAGCAGTTACGGGCACGATACGCAGTATTTT. Protein product: CASSYGHDTQYF.